These 27 T cell receptor beta chains came from one sample sequenced in a study of CD8 T cells in ankylosing spondylitis. TCRdb reprocessed the 5' RACE reads via MiXCR and lists one record per CDR3 protein. The sample records about 360,000 distinct CDR3 sequences, 20% to 25% being singletons. The sequencing input was blood, either unsorted or a sorted T cell fraction (not recorded which). These receptors came from a male donor with ankylosing spondylitis or in good health (not recorded which).

The rearrangement uses TRBV12-3 or TRBV12-4 and TRBJ2-7; either TRBD1 or TRBD2 may supply D (5 bases each). V shed 3 bases and J shed 5 bases, with 17 bases lying between them. The CDR3 totals 15 residues. The CDR3: CASSFGAGWVDEQYF. The CDR3 DNA reads as TGTGCCAGCAGTTTCGGGGCAGGGTGGGTGGACGAGCAGTACTTC.

This clonotype was picked up many times. The chain joins TRBV12-3 or TRBV12-4 to TRBJ1-2, with D perhaps TRBD1 (6 bases). Trimming stripped 5 bases from V and 8 bases from J, with 18 bases between. This CDR3 contains 14 residues. The CDR3 DNA follows: TGTGCCAGCAGTCCCACTACGGACAGTTTCGGCTACACCTTC. Its protein product is CASSPTTDSFGYTF.

The chain employs TRBV6-5 and TRBJ2-7; D remains ambiguous. The CDR3 runs to 14 residues. From germline, CDR1 is MNHEY and CDR2 SVGAGI. The V end was cut by 1 base, the J end by 2 bases, with 9 bases between. For the CDR3, the DNA is TGTGCCAGCAGTTACTTGGCGGTTCCCTACGAGCAGTACTTC. Encoded protein: CASSYLAVPYEQYF.

The chain combines TRBV12-3 or TRBV12-4 with TRBJ2-5; 15 bases line up with TRBD2. V trimming: 4 bases; J trimming: 4 bases; junction bases outside the gene matches: 7. The CDR3 is 17 amino acids. The CDR3 DNA is TGTGCCAGCAGTTCCCTCCGGACTAGCGGGGGGGGAGAGACCCAGTACTTC. This gives the protein CASSSLRTSGGGETQYF.

The chain is built from TRBV5-1 and TRBJ1-2, with no clear D. This CDR3 has 16 amino acids. Germline V gene data show CDR1 as SGHRS and CDR2 as YFSETQ. V was trimmed by 2 bases and J by 9 bases, leaving 23 bases between them. In DNA form, the CDR3 reads TGCGCCAGCAGCTTACCCCCAGCCGGGGAGTTTGGGAGCTACACCTTC. Translated: CASSLPPAGEFGSYTF. Full variable domain (rest looked up from reference TRBV5-1 and TRBJ1-2): KAGVTQTPRYLIKTRGQQVTLSCSPISGHRSVSWYQQTPGQGLQFLFEYFSETQRNKGNFPGRFSGRQFSNSRSEMNVSTLELGDSALYLCASSLPPAGEFGSYTFGSGTRLTVV.

In this sample, this clonotype turned up a few times. The J gene is TRBJ2-3, the V gene TRBV20-1; D gene uncertain. Per germline, CDR1 DFQATT and CDR2 SNEGSKA (reference sequence). This CDR3 is built from 15 residues. V lost 1 base and J lost 0, with 11 bases in between. The CDR3 sequence is CSARVLSGSTDTQYF. The CDR3 nucleotides are TGCAGTGCTAGAGTGTTAAGTGGGAGCACAGATACGCAGTATTTT.

The CDR3 DNA reads TGCAGTGTAAGGGAGGTTTATGGCTACACCTTC. Its translation: CSVREVYGYTF. V is TRBV20-1 and J is TRBJ1-2; no firm D call. The CDR3 runs to 11 residues. V shed 7 bases and J shed 5 bases, with 11 bases lying between them. Germline V gene data show CDR1 as DFQATT and CDR2 as SNEGSKA (reference sequence).

The V and J genes are TRBV13 and TRBJ1-5, with D perhaps TRBD1 (5 bases). Germline assignment: CDR1 PRHDT and CDR2 FYEKMQ (reference sequence). CDR3 length: 13 residues. The germline V and J ends were trimmed by 6 bases and 6 bases, with 12 bases remaining between them. This CDR3 is CASSSGAAQPQHF. The CDR3 region has the DNA TGTGCCAGCAGTTCTGGGGCGGCTCAGCCCCAGCATTTT.

The gene calls are TRBV11-2 and TRBJ2-1; a possible D gene is TRBD2 (6 bases). Germline V gene sequence: CDR1 SGHAT, CDR2 FQNNGV. This CDR3 is built from 18 residues. V gave up 1 base and J gave up 6 bases, with 22 bases separating them. The CDR3 bases are TGTGCCAGCAGCTTAGTAGTAGGATTGGGGGGATACGGCAATGAGCAGTTCTTC. This sequence encodes CASSLVVGLGGYGNEQFF.

This clonotype was found a few times. This chain connects TRBV30 to TRBJ2-5, with TRBD2 identical over 10 bases. V dropped 0 bases and J dropped 5; count of bases not matched to a gene: 9. CDR1 GTSNPN and CDR2 SVGIG come from the germline V gene (reference sequence). The CDR3 totals 16 residues. CDR3 in DNA: TGTGCCTGGAGTGTACAAGCGGGGGGGCCGTGGGAGACCCAGTACTTC. Translation gives CAWSVQAGGPWETQYF.

This clonotype was seen a few times. The rearrangement joins TRBV5-1 to TRBJ2-5, with 8 bases identical to TRBD2. J was trimmed by 2 bases and V by 7 bases; bases with no gene match: 4. CDR3 length: 13 residues. Germline assignment: CDR1 SGHRS and CDR2 YFSETQ. The CDR3 DNA sequence: TGCGCCAGCCGGGGGGGGGTACAAGAGACCCAGTACTTC. It specifies CASRGGVQETQYF.

This chain uses TRBV12-3 or TRBV12-4 with TRBJ2-1; D not certain. CDR3 length: 15 residues. Trimming pared 3 bases from V and 4 bases from J, leaving 13 bases between. The CDR3 protein is CASSFRLGYYNEQFF. For the CDR3, the DNA is TGTGCCAGCAGTTTTAGGCTGGGGTATTACAATGAGCAGTTCTTC.

V and J are TRBV5-4 and TRBJ2-1, with D perhaps being TRBD1 or TRBD2 (5 bases each). V lost 1 base and J 8 bases, leaving 10 bases between the germline ends. Germline V gene lookup returns CDR1 SGHNT and CDR2 YYREEE (reference sequence). This CDR3 spans 13 amino acids. The CDR3 nucleotides are TGTGCCAGCAGCTTGTGGGTGGGGGATGAGCAGTTCTTC. Translation: CASSLWVGDEQFF.

The V call is TRBV7-9, the J call TRBJ2-1; D not resolved. The CDR3 runs 16 residues. V shed 1 base and J shed 4 bases, with 14 bases lying between them. From germline, CDR1 is SEHNR and CDR2 FQNEAQ (reference sequence). The CDR3 here is CASSLVGGTTYNEQFF. The DNA of the CDR3 is TGTGCCAGCAGCTTAGTTGGTGGCACCACATACAATGAGCAGTTCTTC.

J is TRBJ2-1 and V is TRBV7-9; D perhaps matches TRBD2 (6 bases). Trimming removed 6 bases at V and 2 bases at J, with 14 bases between. CDR3 length: 15 amino acids. Germline CDR1 reads SEHNR; CDR2 reads FQNEAQ (reference sequence). CDR3 DNA sequence: TGTGCCAGCAGAAAGGAGGGGACCGCCTACAATGAGCAGTTCTTC. It specifies CASRKEGTAYNEQFF.

The chain recombines TRBV25-1 with TRBJ1-6; D may be TRBD1 (5 bases). Germline V gene data show CDR1 as MGHDK and CDR2 as SYGVNS. Between the trimmed V and J ends, which lost 2 bases and 10 bases, there was a span of 12 bases. This CDR3 is built from 14 residues. The CDR3 DNA is TGTGCCAGCAGTGAAGGAGCAGGGTGGTCACCCCTCCACTTT. This gives the protein CASSEGAGWSPLHF. The entire variable domain, with the rest obtained from reference TRBV25-1 and TRBJ1-6, is as follows: EADIYQTPRYLVIGTGKKITLECSQTMGHDKMYWYQQDPGMELHLIHYSYGVNSTEKGDLSSESTVSRIRTEHFPLTLESARPSHTSQYLCASSEGAGWSPLHFGNGTRLTVT.

This clonotype has more than one count but fewer than ten. This chain joins TRBV7-9 and TRBJ2-7, with D perhaps matching TRBD1 (5 bases). V was clipped by 4 bases and J by 0 bases, with 13 bases between them. The CDR3 runs 15 residues. Germline CDR1 and CDR2: SEHNR and FQNEAQ (reference sequence). Here the CDR3 reads CASSSATAISYEQYF. In DNA form, the CDR3 reads TGTGCCAGCAGCTCAGCGACAGCCATCTCCTACGAGCAGTACTTC.

This clonotype was seen a handful of times. The genes are TRBV9 and TRBJ2-7, with a weak D call TRBD2 (6 bases). Germline CDR1 reads SGDLS; CDR2 reads YYNGEE. This CDR3 has 15 amino acids. Trimming took off 1 base at V and 2 bases at J, with 13 bases between the two ends. The CDR3 DNA sequence: TGTGCCAGCAGCGTAACGGTGGGGGGAACCTACGAGCAGTACTTC. Translation gives CASSVTVGGTYEQYF.

This clonotype was observed a few times. The rearrangement joins TRBV7-9 to TRBJ2-3; D is perhaps TRBD1 (5 bases). Trimming removed 5 bases from V and 7 bases from J, with 22 bases in between. The V gene's germline CDR1 is SEHNR and CDR2 FQNEAQ (reference sequence). CDR3 length: 16 residues. CDR3 bases: TGTGCCAGCAGCCAGTCCGACAGTGACTTAAAGAATACGCAGTATTTT. Encoded protein: CASSQSDSDLKNTQYF. Full variable domain (rest looked up from reference TRBV7-9 and TRBJ2-3): DTGVSQNPRHKITKRGQNVTFRCDPISEHNRLYWYRQTLGQGPEFLTYFQNEAQLEKSRLLSDRFSAERPKGSFSTLEIQRTEQGDSAMYLCASSQSDSDLKNTQYFGPGTRLTVL.

The chain uses TRBV3-1 and TRBJ2-7; D uncertain. The germline V gene has CDR1 LGHDT and CDR2 YNNKEL (reference sequence). V shed 3 bases and J shed 4 bases, with 19 bases lying between them. This CDR3 contains 16 residues. CDR3 sequence reads: CASSHDNRLGRYEQYF. The CDR3 nucleotides read TGTGCCAGCAGCCACGACAACCGGCTTGGGCGGTACGAGCAGTACTTC.

This clonotype occurred a few times. This chain links TRBV4-1 with TRBJ2-7; tentative D call: TRBD1 (6 bases). Germline V gene sequence: CDR1 MGHRA, CDR2 YSYEKL. The CDR3 has 14 amino acids. V was pared by 1 base and J by 5 bases, with 12 bases between. The CDR3 loop is CASSQVARGDEQYF. For the CDR3, the DNA is TGCGCCAGCAGCCAAGTCGCCAGGGGAGACGAGCAGTACTTC.

The CDR3 reads CAISATDTYEQYF. CDR3 nucleotide sequence: TGTGCCATCAGTGCGACAGACACCTACGAGCAGTACTTC. V gene TRBV10-3 combines with J gene TRBJ2-7, with D possibly being TRBD1 (5 bases). The germline CDR1 and CDR2 sequences are ENHRY and SYGVKD. Trimming stripped 4 bases from V and 2 bases from J, with 9 bases between. The CDR3 runs to 13 residues.

The chain employs TRBV28 and TRBJ2-3, with 8 nucleotides matching TRBD2. With V trimmed by 5 bases and J by 1 base, 8 bases remained unmatched. The CDR3 is 16 amino acids. The germline V gene encodes CDR1 MDHEN and CDR2 SYDVKM. CDR3 bases: TGTGCCAGCAGTCCCTTCGGGGGGGGCGGCACAGATACGCAGTATTTT. Translating gives CASSPFGGGGTDTQYF.

The chain joins TRBV20-1 to TRBJ2-7; the match to TRBD2 covers 8 bases. After removal of 0 bases from V and 0 bases from J, the junction contained 4 bases not matched to a gene. CDR3 size: 15 residues. Per the germline V gene, CDR1 is DFQATT and CDR2 is SNEGSKA (reference sequence). CDR3 in amino acids: CSARDLAGHSYEQYF. The DNA for the CDR3 is TGCAGTGCTAGAGATCTAGCGGGTCACTCCTACGAGCAGTACTTC.

The sample holds a few counts of this clonotype. This chain links TRBV20-1 with TRBJ2-7, with unresolved D. Trimming took 3 bases from V and 3 from J, leaving 12 bases between them. Looked up from germline, CDR1 is DFQATT and CDR2 is SNEGSKA (reference sequence). The CDR3 has 13 amino acids. CDR3 sequence (DNA): TGCAGTGCTAGCGGGCCCAACAACTACGAGCAGTACTTC. Translated, it gives CSASGPNNYEQYF.

This clonotype turned up a few times. The J gene is TRBJ2-1, the V gene TRBV4-2; a possible D gene is TRBD2 (5 bases). With 0 bases removed from V and 0 bases from J, the gap between germline ends came to 18 bases. Germline V gene data show CDR1 as LGHNA and CDR2 as YNFKEQ. The CDR3 consists of 19 residues. This CDR3 reads CASSQEGGLGSLSYNEQFF. The DNA of the CDR3 is TGTGCCAGCAGCCAAGAAGGCGGCCTAGGGAGTCTCTCCTACAATGAGCAGTTCTTC.

This clonotype has a count of ten or more. The CDR3 coding sequence is TGCAGCGTTGAAGATCGACAGGGGGCAAACACCGGGGAGCTGTTTTTT. Translating it yields CSVEDRQGANTGELFF. This chain uses TRBV29-1 with TRBJ2-2; 10 nucleotides line up with TRBD1. The trim removed 0 bases at V and 2 bases at J, leaving 3 bases unmatched. The germline CDR1 and CDR2 sequences are SQVTM and ANQGSEA. The CDR3 has 16 residues.